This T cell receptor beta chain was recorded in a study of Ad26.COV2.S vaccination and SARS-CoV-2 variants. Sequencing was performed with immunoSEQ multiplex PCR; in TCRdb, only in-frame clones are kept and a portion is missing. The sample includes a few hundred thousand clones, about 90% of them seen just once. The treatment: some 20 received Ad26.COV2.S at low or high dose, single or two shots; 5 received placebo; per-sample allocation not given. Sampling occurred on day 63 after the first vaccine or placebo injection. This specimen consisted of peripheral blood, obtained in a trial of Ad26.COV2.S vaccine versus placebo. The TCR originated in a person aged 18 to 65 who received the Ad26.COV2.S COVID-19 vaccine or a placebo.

The CDR3 bases are TGTGCCAGTGTTACGGAGAATGAAGCTTTCTTT. Protein product: CASVTENEAFF. The chain uses TRBV21-1 and TRBJ1-1. TRBV21-1 is a known pseudogene. The CDR3 loop spans 11 amino acids.